This T cell receptor (beta chain) was obtained from a study of shared clonotypes between healthy human individuals. The assay used deep level. Profiled with immunoSEQ multiplex PCR; TCRdb holds only in-frame clones, not every one. The table shows fewer than 1.8 million clones, with roughly 98.5% occurring only once. The specimen sequenced was naive CD4+ T cells sorted from blood. Sample subset: CD45RA+ positively selected. The clonotype comes from a man aged 25 to 45 in good health.

CDR3 amino acids: CSVGGLSGANVLTF. The CDR3, as DNA: TGCAGCGTTGGGGGTTTATCCGGGGCCAACGTCCTGACTTTC. The chain joins TRBV29-1 to TRBJ2-6; D ambiguous. Deletions cut 4 bases from V and 4 bases from J, with 11 bases between. Germline-derived CDR1 and CDR2 are SQVTM and ANQGSEA. The CDR3 is 14 residues long.